This paragraph reports one T cell receptor beta chain. Its specificity is not known. This sample is part of a study of CD8+CD57+ T cells in acquired aplastic anemia. General study points: Patient and control CD8+ Simpson's diversity was not significantly different.

Patients picked for sequencing had shown CD8+CD57+ cell expansion detected by flow cytometry. Template material for TCR beta VDJ and CDR3 profiling consisted of genomic DNA. TCRdb used MiXCR to reprocess the reads, holding one entry per CDR3 protein. The sample comprises under 200,000 distinct CDR3 sequences, more than 45% of which are singletons, and approximately 2.8% rests with the top ten. This sequence was found in a human donor with aplastic anemia. Sequences were obtained from sorted CD4+, CD8+, or CD8+CD57+ T cells (not recorded which) from PBMCs.

CDR3 DNA: TGTGCCATCAGTGAGGTCCACAGGGGGAGCTCCTACGAGCAGTACTTC. It codes for CAISEVHRGSSYEQYF. The rearrangement joins TRBV10-3 to TRBJ2-7; 8 bases map to TRBD1. Trimming at V came to 2 bases and at J to 0 bases, leaving 6 bases not matched to a gene. There are 16 residues in the CDR3. Germline CDR1 is ENHRY and CDR2 is SYGVKD.